This T cell receptor (beta chain) was identified during a study of T cells in Graves' hyperthyroidism and ophthalmopathy (dated by TCRdb to the late 2010s). Describing the broader study: Peripheral blood was sampled at the time of initial diagnosis, prior to any treatment. A discovery cohort of around 100 patients, about 44 with Graves' ophthalmopathy and more than 55 with stable Graves' hyperthyroidism, was used to find distinguishing TCR V-J signatures. Whether ophthalmopathy could be predicted prospectively was tested in an independent validation cohort made up of roughly 19 hyperthyroidism patients plus 17 patients who later progressed to ophthalmopathy. The 90 to 100 discovery patients were randomly divided into training and test sets at a 7:3 ratio. The study also compared thyroid tissue and blood T-cell repertoires from about six Graves' hyperthyroidism patients. Following sampling, methimazole starting at 30 mg daily was given to hyperthyroidism patients, and high-dose intravenous methylprednisolone was given to ophthalmopathy patients. The paper describes TCR Vbeta CDR3 sequencing of 120 to 150 peripheral blood samples, made up of 43 ophthalmopathy patients, approximately 76 hyperthyroidism patients and approximately 17 progressor patients. Overall study results and their limits: Most expanded thyroid clonotypes (frequency above 0.001) were also detected in blood, suggesting blood repertoires may reflect thyroid immune responses. In cross-validation, a model built on a 13 V-J signature told ophthalmopathy apart from stable hyperthyroidism with approximately 91% sensitivity and about 81% specificity, and in testing the same model reached 80%/75%. Sample size was not statistically predetermined, and investigators were not blinded to group allocation. In validation, progression to ophthalmopathy was predicted by the model with around 70% sensitivity and 72.22% specificity, a median of 6.5 months before onset.

In the ophthalmopathy patients, disease was moderately to severely active, with a Clinical Activity Score of 3 or more, a NOSPECS grade of 4 or more, and a duration of less than 3 months. The study excluded patients with uncontrolled infections, other autoimmune diseases, pregnancy or lactation. Diagnoses relied on clinical symptoms, serum thyroxine and TRAb, thyroid ultrasound and orbital computed tomography. Ficoll-Paque density gradient centrifugation was used to isolate PBMCs from 10 ml of fresh peripheral blood. Total RNA was extracted with Trizol reagent, and quality was checked on an Agilent 2100 Bioanalyzer. Notes on this clonotype: Its cognate antigen has yet to be identified. Base-call qualities are not available, and no considerably larger clone is one nucleotide away.

Amplification of TCR beta CDR3 regions was carried out from RNA transcripts. For the first round of RT-PCR on the TCR CDR3, the HTBI primer set was used together with the Qiagen OneStep RT-PCR kit. Libraries were constructed in a second round of multiplex PCR, after which size selection and purification were performed. Paired-end sequencing of the libraries was performed with 100 bp reads on an Illumina HiSeq2000. Under the source paper's analysis protocol: SOAPnuke was used to process the raw data, throwing out any read that contained adapters or uncalled bases, had a mean Phred below 15, or lacked an exact constant-primer or identifier match. COPE v1.2.5 was used to merge the high-quality paired reads, and each unique nucleotide sequence was defined as a clonotype. MiTCR v1.1 was used to align the clonotypes against IMGT TRBV, TRBD and TRBJ reference segments. The analysis included only V-J combinations with a frequency above 0.0001, which together covered around 99% of the repertoires. A TCS score was defined as the ratio between F50 (clonal expansion) and ExV (chaos), using BLOSUM62-based TCRdist between CDR3 peptides within each V-J. Welch's t-statistics and random forest reduced 514 V-J features to 13, which were used in a naive Bayes classifier (R e1071). TCRdb cleaned the public reads at Q25 with fastp, built clones with MiXCR and kept in-frame beta chains. Duplicate CDR3 protein sequences are folded into a single record with the most common DNA and genes. These V and J calls originate from TCRdb's pipeline instead of the authors' own analysis. Counted in this sample were about half a million distinct CDR3 sequences; around a quarter of them appeared once. 10% to 12% of the sample rests with the top ten.

This TCR was recovered from a woman aged 25 to 39 with Graves' ophthalmopathy. Sequencing used blood.

The CDR3 reads as follows: CASWSGTYEQYF. The nucleotides are TGTGCCAGCTGGAGCGGAACCTACGAGCAGTACTTC. The chain employs TRBV27 and TRBJ2-7; matching of 5 bases hints at TRBD2 as the D gene. Spanning cysteine to phenylalanine, the CDR3 consists of 12 amino acids. The kept DNA is CDR3 alone, 36 bases in frame from the first base. Relative to germline, V is 8 bases shorter and J is 2 bases shorter, with 10 bases between their ends. The germline V gene (reference sequence) supplies CDR1 MNHEY and CDR2 SMNVEV.